This T cell receptor (beta chain) is drawn from a study of post-analysis software for immune sequencing data. Whole-study results and caveats: Controls showed lower frequencies than patients for a few TRBV segments, and TRBV5-6, TRBV5-1 and TRBV20-1 were among these. Patients with multiple sclerosis recorded significantly lower normalized Chao1 diversity than controls, the study found.

As regards this clonotype: Its antigen is undetermined.

The CDR3 sequence is 15 residues long. V shed 3 bases and J shed 9 bases, with 18 bases lying between them. Germline V gene data show CDR1 as MNHEY and CDR2 as SMNVEV (reference sequence). Tagging with unique molecular identifiers was a feature of the TCR beta cDNA libraries. Roughly 510,000 cDNA molecules were recovered from an input of roughly 0.85 to 10 million T cells. One entry per CDR3 protein results from TCRdb running MiXCR on the PCR reads. The data show some 800,000 distinct CDR3 sequences, with more than 45% seen just once and approximately 4.4% held by the top ten. This receptor was taken from a girl between 5 and 17 years old with multiple sclerosis. The sample taken for sequencing was blood. The chain is built from TRBV27 and TRBJ2-1, with a weak D call TRBD2 (6 bases). The CDR3 region has the DNA TGTGCCAGCAGTTTCCCTGGACTACCCACAAGTGAGCAGTTCTTC. This gives the protein CASSFPGLPTSEQFF.